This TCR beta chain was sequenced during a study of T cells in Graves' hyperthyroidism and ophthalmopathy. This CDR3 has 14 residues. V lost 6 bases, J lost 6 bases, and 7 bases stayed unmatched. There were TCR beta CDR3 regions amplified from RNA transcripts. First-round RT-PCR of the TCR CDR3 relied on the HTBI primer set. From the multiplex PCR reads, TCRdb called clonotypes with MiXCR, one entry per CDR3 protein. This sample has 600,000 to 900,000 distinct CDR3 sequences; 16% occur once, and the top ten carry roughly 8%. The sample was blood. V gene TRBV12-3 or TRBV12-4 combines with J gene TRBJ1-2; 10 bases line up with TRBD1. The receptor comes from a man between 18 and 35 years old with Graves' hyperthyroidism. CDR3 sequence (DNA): TGTGCCAGCAGCCGGGGACAGGGGACGAATGGCTACACCTTC. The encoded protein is CASSRGQGTNGYTF.